What follows are 27 T cell receptor beta chains derived from one specimen sequenced in a study of Ad26.COV2.S vaccination and SARS-CoV-2 variants. Clones were sequenced by immunoSEQ multiplex PCR, and TCRdb holds only the in-frame ones, with some missing. Of roughly 240,000 clones listed, approximately 90% were seen once; the top ten hold about 11%. Treatment specified: some 20 received Ad26.COV2.S at low or high dose, single or two shots; five or six received placebo; per-sample allocation not given. All samples were drawn on day 63, counting from the first vaccine or placebo injection. The sample in question was peripheral blood, obtained in a trial of Ad26.COV2.S vaccine versus placebo. These receptors were collected from a person between 18 and 59 years old who received the Ad26.COV2.S COVID-19 vaccine or a placebo.

At least ten counts were recorded for this clone. CDR3 sequence: CASSGRGGGYNEQFF. In DNA, the CDR3 is TGTGCCAGCAGCGGACGGGGAGGTGGATACAATGAGCAGTTCTTC. This chain uses TRBV13 with TRBJ2-1, with D possibly being TRBD2 (6 bases). Trimming shortened V by 5 bases and J by 4 bases, and 15 bases separated the two germline ends. The germline V gene has CDR1 PRHDT and CDR2 FYEKMQ (reference sequence). This CDR3 comprises 15 residues.

As concerns this clone: The junction differs from germline at one of its ends, possibly a read error. The chain recombines TRBV7-7 with TRBJ2-1; D perhaps matches TRBD2 (5 bases). Germline V lookup: CDR1 SSHAT, CDR2 FNYEAQ (reference sequence). CDR3 length: 15 amino acids. In DNA form, the CDR3 reads TGTGCTAGCAGTCAATCAGAGGGCGGCCACAATGAGCAGTTCTTC. This sequence encodes CASSQSEGGHNEQFF. Combining the CDR3 with reference TRBV7-7 and TRBJ2-1 gives the whole variable domain GAGVSQSPRYKVTKRGQDVTLRCDPISSHATLYWYQQALGQGPEFLTYFNYEAQPDKSGLPSDRFSAERPEGSISTLTIQRTEQRDSAMYRCASSQSEGGHNEQFFGPGTRLTVL.

This rearrangement joins TRBV11-2 to TRBJ2-5; D is perhaps TRBD1 (6 bases). Trimming removed 5 bases at V and 5 bases at J, with 12 bases between. Germline V gene sequence: CDR1 SGHAT, CDR2 FQNNGV. The CDR3 totals 13 residues. CDR3 nucleotides: TGTGCCAGCAGCGTCCAGGGGTGGGAGACCCAGTACTTC. Translating it yields CASSVQGWETQYF.

The chain joins TRBV7-3 to TRBJ2-1, with 12 bases lining up with TRBD2. J lost 6 bases, V lost 8 bases, and 11 bases had no gene match. Germline values: CDR1 SGHTA, CDR2 FQGTGA. The CDR3 sequence is 16 residues long. CDR3 loop: CASAASGRASSNEQFF. CDR3 DNA: TGTGCCAGCGCGGCTAGCGGGAGGGCGAGTAGCAATGAGCAGTTCTTC.

The V and J genes are TRBV11-2 and TRBJ2-3, with 8 bases identical to TRBD2. CDR1 and CDR2 (germline): SGHAT, FQNNGV. Trimming took 5 bases from V and 2 from J; bases not matched to a gene: 3. The CDR3 totals 14 residues. CDR3 sequence (DNA): TGTGCCAGCAGCCTAGGACTAGCCACAGATACGCAGTATTTT. Translating gives CASSLGLATDTQYF.

This clone was seen once. V usage is TRBV7-2 and J usage is TRBJ1-1, with 7 bases that match TRBD1. The CDR3 totals 13 residues. The germline V gene has CDR1 SGHTA and CDR2 FQGNSA. J lost 6 bases, V lost 1 base, and 2 bases had no gene match. CDR3 sequence: CASSLVGGPEAFF. CDR3 nucleotide sequence: TGTGCCAGCAGCTTAGTAGGGGGCCCTGAAGCTTTCTTT. The complete variable domain, with remaining parts taken from reference TRBV7-2 and TRBJ1-1, reads GAGVSQSPSNKVTEKGKDVELRCDPISGHTALYWYRQSLGQGLEFLIYFQGNSAPDKSGLPSDRFSAERTGGSVSTLTIQRTQQEDSAVYLCASSLVGGPEAFFGQGTRLTVV.

The rearrangement joins TRBV7-6 to TRBJ2-3; 7 nucleotides line up with TRBD2. Trimming removed 0 bases from V and 0 bases from J; junction bases left unmatched: 3. Germline CDR1 and CDR2: SGHVS and FNYEAQ. CDR3 size: 16 residues. The CDR3 here is CASSLAGSGSTDTQYF. The CDR3 nucleotides are TGTGCCAGCAGCTTAGCGGGTAGCGGGAGCACAGATACGCAGTATTTT.

The J gene is TRBJ2-7, the V gene TRBV18, with 7 bases aligning to TRBD1. The ends lost 4 bases at V and 7 bases at J; junction bases unmatched: 4. This CDR3 contains 12 residues. Germline CDR1 is KGHSH and CDR2 is LQKENI. CDR3 bases: TGTGCCAGCTCACACGGACAGGCTGAGCAGTACTTC. The encoded protein is CASSHGQAEQYF.

The chain uses TRBV7-2 and TRBJ1-6; weak D call: TRBD1 (5 bases). The CDR3 spans 15 residues. The germline gives CDR1 SGHTA, CDR2 FQGNSA. The V and J ends lost 7 bases and 8 bases respectively, with 18 bases between them. The CDR3 DNA reads as TGTGCCAGCAACATATCAGGGATGAATCATTCACCCCTCCACTTT. Translation gives CASNISGMNHSPLHF.

V and J are TRBV5-6 and TRBJ2-5; a weak D match, TRBD1 (6 bases). V was clipped by 3 bases and J by 5 bases, with 17 bases between them. From germline, CDR1 is SGHDT and CDR2 YYEEEE. The CDR3 has 15 residues. The CDR3 sequence: CASSWTAGVQETQYF. CDR3 nucleotide sequence: TGTGCCAGCAGCTGGACTGCAGGGGTTCAGGAGACCCAGTACTTC.

The rearrangement uses TRBV7-2 and TRBJ2-3; D possibly corresponds to TRBD2 (6 bases). Deletions cut 5 bases from V and 5 bases from J, with 11 bases between. The CDR3 sequence is 13 residues long. Germline CDR1 is SGHTA and CDR2 is FQGNSA. The CDR3 DNA follows: TGTGCCAGCAGCCGGGACTGGAGAGATACGCAGTATTTT. Protein sequence: CASSRDWRDTQYF.

The table lists this clone with a count of one. The chain is built from TRBV7-2 and TRBJ2-1; D is perhaps TRBD1 or TRBD2 (5 bases each). This CDR3 is built from 13 residues. V dropped 5 bases and J dropped 0 bases, with 5 bases sitting between them. Germline CDR1 is SGHTA and CDR2 is FQGNSA. CDR3 sequence: CASSGGSYNEQFF. The CDR3 region has the DNA TGTGCCAGCAGCGGGGGCTCCTACAATGAGCAGTTCTTC.

The chain has TRBV9 and TRBJ1-2, with TRBD1 as a possible D gene (5 bases). V lost 0 bases and J 2 bases, leaving 14 bases between the germline ends. This CDR3 contains 16 residues. Germline CDR1 is SGDLS and CDR2 is YYNGEE. The CDR3 nucleotides are TGTGCCAGCAGCGTAGGGGTAGGGGTCGGCAACTATGGCTACACCTTC. It is translated as CASSVGVGVGNYGYTF.

The J gene is TRBJ2-6, the V gene TRBV28; no definite D call. V was shortened by 7 bases and J by 0 bases, with 22 bases between the two germline ends. CDR1 MDHEN and CDR2 SYDVKM come from the germline V gene. The CDR3 sequence is 19 residues long. CDR3 amino acids: CASNPVHLGTLSGANVLTF. The DNA for the CDR3 is TGTGCCAGCAACCCGGTACACCTCGGAACTCTCTCTGGGGCCAACGTCCTGACTTTC. Full variable domain (missing parts from reference TRBV28 and TRBJ2-6): DVKVTQSSRYLVKRTGEKVFLECVQDMDHENMFWYRQDPGLGLRLIYFSYDVKMKEKGDIPEGYSVSREKKERFSLILESASTNQTSMYLCASNPVHLGTLSGANVLTFGAGSRLTVL.

The V gene is TRBV6-6, the J gene TRBJ1-5, with TRBD1 identical over 9 bases. The V gene end was trimmed by 7 bases and the J gene end by 5 bases; junction bases not matched to a gene: 9. This CDR3 spans 15 amino acids. Germline V gene data show CDR1 as MNHNY and CDR2 as SVGAGI (reference sequence). The CDR3 sequence: CASIFTGGRDQPQHF. CDR3 DNA sequence: TGTGCCAGCATTTTTACAGGGGGCCGGGATCAGCCCCAGCATTTT.

Only one count was recorded for this clone. The rearrangement uses TRBV10-3 and TRBJ2-6, with 10 bases aligning to TRBD1. The length of the CDR3 is 18 residues. Trimming took 5 bases from V and 2 from J; bases not matched to a gene: 9. CDR1 is ENHRY, CDR2 SYGVKD, per germline. Written as DNA, the CDR3 is TGTGCCATCAGTACCTCCCCGGGACAGGGGACTGGGGCCAACGTCCTGACTTTC. Protein sequence: CAISTSPGQGTGANVLTF.

The rearrangement joins TRBV24-1 to TRBJ1-1, with D tentatively TRBD1 (5 bases). CDR3 size: 13 residues. Germline assignment: CDR1 KGHDR and CDR2 SFDVKD. V lost 7 bases to trimming and J lost 1 base, with 9 bases between them. The CDR3 spells CATRGPQNTEAFF. The CDR3 nucleotides are TGTGCCACCAGGGGACCCCAGAACACTGAAGCTTTCTTT.

The chain joins TRBV2 to TRBJ1-1, with 7 bases matching TRBD1. CDR1 SNHLY and CDR2 FYNNEI come from the germline V gene. The CDR3 is made up of 20 amino acids. V was clipped by 7 bases and J by 1 base; unmatched bases: 24. In DNA, the CDR3 is TGTGCCAGCACCTTTCCGGACAGGCCCCGACCCCTAGATCGGAACACTGAAGCTTTCTTT. Translation gives CASTFPDRPRPLDRNTEAFF.

The chain links TRBV10-1 to TRBJ2-1; D not resolved. The germline V and J ends were trimmed by 3 bases and 4 bases, with 7 bases remaining between them. CDR3 length equals 13 residues. Looked up from germline, CDR1 is WNHNN and CDR2 is SYGVQD (reference sequence). In DNA form, the CDR3 reads TGCGCCAGCAGTGATGGACCTTACAATGAGCAGTTCTTC. It encodes CASSDGPYNEQFF.

The CDR3 loop reads CASSPTRQETQYF. As DNA, the CDR3 is TGTGCCAGCTCACCTACACGGCAAGAGACCCAGTACTTC. J is TRBJ2-5 and V is TRBV18; D unclear. The CDR3 runs to 13 residues. V was clipped by 3 bases and J by 2 bases, with 7 bases between them. In germline, CDR1 is KGHSH, CDR2 LQKENI.

The chain combines TRBV28 with TRBJ2-3; D is undetermined. Trimming removed 6 bases at V and 1 base at J, with 8 bases between. This CDR3 has 13 amino acids. CDR1 and CDR2 (germline): MDHEN, SYDVKM. The CDR3 is CASREYGTDTQYF. CDR3 sequence (DNA): TGTGCCAGCAGAGAGTACGGCACAGATACGCAGTATTTT.

The chain joins TRBV4-3 to TRBJ1-2; D gene unclear. CDR3 length equals 15 residues. V dropped 0 bases and J dropped 1 base, with 9 bases sitting between them. CDR1 is LGHNA, CDR2 YSLEER, per germline. CDR3 nucleotide sequence: TGCGCCAGCAGCCAAGATCACAGCATTAACTATGGCTACACCTTC. Translated, it gives CASSQDHSINYGYTF.

The V gene is TRBV3-1 (or the pseudogene TRBV3-2), the J gene TRBJ1-5, with 10 bases identical to TRBD1. Looked up from germline, CDR1 is LGHDT and CDR2 is YNNKEL (reference sequence). The CDR3 is made up of 16 amino acids. After removal of 1 base from V and 6 bases from J, the junction contained 6 bases not matched to a gene. The CDR3 DNA reads as TGTGCCAGCAGCCAAGGACAGGGGGCTGCGAGTCAGCCCCAGCATTTT. It is translated as CASSQGQGAASQPQHF.

The rearrangement joins TRBV5-5 to TRBJ2-3; D uncertain. Trimming took 4 bases from V and 2 from J, leaving 11 bases between them. The CDR3 runs to 14 residues. The germline V gene encodes CDR1 SGHKS and CDR2 YYEKEE (reference sequence). In DNA, the CDR3 is TGTGCCAGCAGCCTTTTGCAAACCACAGATACGCAGTATTTT. As protein: CASSLLQTTDTQYF.

The chain couples TRBV13 to TRBJ2-3; D might be TRBD1 (6 bases). Germline lookup yields CDR1 PRHDT and CDR2 FYEKMQ (reference sequence). Trimming removed 1 base at V and 6 bases at J, with 8 bases between. CDR3 length: 13 amino acids. This CDR3 is CASSLEGVDTQYF. The CDR3 DNA is TGTGCCAGCAGCTTAGAGGGGGTCGATACGCAGTATTTT.

V is TRBV7-8 and J is TRBJ2-2, with D unresolved. This CDR3 is 14 amino acids long. The germline V gene encodes CDR1 SGHVS and CDR2 FQNEAQ. The V end lost 4 bases, the J end lost 7 bases, and 13 bases lay between the germline ends. CDR3 in DNA: TGTGCCAGCAGCTCGGGTTGGTGGGACGGGGAGCTGTTTTTT. This encodes CASSSGWWDGELFF.

This chain connects TRBV5-8 to TRBJ2-7; possible D gene TRBD2, 7 bases. V lost 4 bases and J 0 bases, leaving 11 bases between the germline ends. The CDR3 has 14 residues. Germline V lookup: CDR1 SGHTS, CDR2 YDEGEE. The CDR3 protein is CASSRRGGSYEQYF. Written as DNA, the CDR3 is TGTGCCAGCAGCCGTAGGGGGGGCTCCTACGAGCAGTACTTC. The full variable domain, completed using reference TRBV5-8 and TRBJ2-7, is EAGVTQSPTHLIKTRGQQATLRCSPISGHTSVYWYQQALGLGLQFLLWYDEGEERNRGNFPPRFSGRQFPNYSSELNVNALELEDSALYLCASSRRGGSYEQYFGPGTRLTVT.